This T cell receptor (beta chain) was profiled in a study of metastatic and nonmetastatic thyroid tumors. Background on the study: Repertoires from malignant and benign thyroid patients were compared across blood and tumor or nodule tissue.

Original data processing: It was from CDR3 differences across clinicopathological groups that a distant-metastasis classifier for papillary thyroid cancer was built. TCRdb re-clonotyped the PCR reads through MiXCR. V and J calls and clone size were set by TCRdb, not the authors. The repertoire consists of more than 13,000 clones, with about an eighth occurring once and the leading ten covering roughly 15%. Study-wide findings and caveats: Malignant thyroid tumors reportedly exceeded benign nodules significantly in TCR beta diversity, with the difference appearing in blood and tumor.

Points on this clone: Its target is unknown.

The CDR3 contains 21 residues. Patients were all untreated before their thyroid surgery. Sequenced sample: blood. The rearrangement uses TRBV7-5 and TRBJ2-3; the D call in the table, TRBD2, was not verified against the DNA. TRBV7-5 is deemed a pseudogene. The source of this sequence is a female donor with papillary thyroid cancer or a benign thyroid nodule (not recorded which). Some clones in this sample may be carry-over from other donors' samples. The CDR3 sequence is CTSMPEVNPQVLASSTDTQYF. The CDR3 bases are TGTACTTCTATGCCAGAAGTGAATCCCCAGGTGCTAGCGTCTAGCACAGATACGCAGTATTTT.